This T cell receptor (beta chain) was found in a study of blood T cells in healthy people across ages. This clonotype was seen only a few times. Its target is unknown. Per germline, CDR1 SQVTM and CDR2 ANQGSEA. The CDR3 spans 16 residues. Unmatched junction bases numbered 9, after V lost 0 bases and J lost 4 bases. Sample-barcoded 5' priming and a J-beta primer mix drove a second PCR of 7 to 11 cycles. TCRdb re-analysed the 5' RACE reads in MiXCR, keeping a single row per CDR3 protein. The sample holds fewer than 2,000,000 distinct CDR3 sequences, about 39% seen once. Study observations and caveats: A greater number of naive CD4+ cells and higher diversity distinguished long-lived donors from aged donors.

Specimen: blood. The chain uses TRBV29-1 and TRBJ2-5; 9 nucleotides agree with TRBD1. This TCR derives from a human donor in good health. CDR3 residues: CSVEEPLRDRAETQYF. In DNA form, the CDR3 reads TGCAGCGTTGAAGAGCCCCTCCGGGACAGGGCAGAGACCCAGTACTTC.